This passage covers 3 T cell receptor beta chains from one sample sequenced in a study of OX40 agonist ivuxolimab in advanced cancers. The table came from immunoSEQ multiplex PCR; TCRdb's copy has only in-frame clones and leaves some out. The profile shows roughly 18,000 clones, over 80% of them singletons. Sequencing used CD4+ or CD8+ T cells sorted from blood, obtained in a trial of the OX40 agonist ivuxolimab. The receptors shown here come from an adult with an advanced solid tumor such as melanoma, head and neck, liver or kidney cancer.

The chain has TRBV6-7 and TRBJ2-6; D not resolved. TRBV6-7 is an ORF, with its function uncertain. The CDR3 has 18 residues. V was cut by 4 bases and J by 5 bases, with 21 bases left in between. The CDR3 DNA reads as TGTGCCAGCAGTTTTGAAAGGCGTTTACAAAGTCGGGCCAACGTCCTGACTTTC. It encodes CASSFERRLQSRANVLTF.

The rearrangement links TRBV7-9 to TRBJ2-3; no definite D call. Germline CDR1 is SEHNR and CDR2 is FQNEAQ (reference sequence). V was cut by 1 base and J by 0 bases, with 8 bases left in between. There are 15 residues in the CDR3. The CDR3 DNA is TGTGCCAGCAGCTTAGGTCAATATAGCACAGATACGCAGTATTTT. Protein: CASSLGQYSTDTQYF.

Turning to this clone: Relative to the germline gene, one junction end is altered; a read error may explain this. The CDR3 coding sequence is TGTGCCAGCAGTATATCCCGGGGGATCAATCAGCCCCAGCATTTT. Translation gives CASSISRGINQPQHF. The chain links TRBV27 to TRBJ1-5; possibly TRBD1 for D (5 bases). Germline CDR1 MNHEY, CDR2 SMNVEV (reference sequence). The CDR3 is 15 residues long.